Described below is a single T cell receptor (beta chain) sequence and its context. CDR3 length: 15 amino acids. V was pared by 2 bases and J by 3 bases, with 11 bases between. Germline V gene lookup returns CDR1 MDHEN and CDR2 SYDVKM. The sample originates from a study of blood T cell repertoires in COVID-19. TCRdb keeps only in-frame clones here, not all; method: immunoSEQ multiplex PCR. The table shows roughly 150,000 clones, with 84% occurring only once. Sequenced: peripheral blood. The receptor comes from a woman aged 45-65 years in a cohort sampled during active or convalescent COVID-19. The J gene is TRBJ2-1, the V gene TRBV28, with a weak D call TRBD2 (7 bases). CDR3 bases: TGTGCCAGCAGTTTAGGGGGGGCCGGCTACAATGAGCAGTTCTTC. Translation: CASSLGGAGYNEQFF.